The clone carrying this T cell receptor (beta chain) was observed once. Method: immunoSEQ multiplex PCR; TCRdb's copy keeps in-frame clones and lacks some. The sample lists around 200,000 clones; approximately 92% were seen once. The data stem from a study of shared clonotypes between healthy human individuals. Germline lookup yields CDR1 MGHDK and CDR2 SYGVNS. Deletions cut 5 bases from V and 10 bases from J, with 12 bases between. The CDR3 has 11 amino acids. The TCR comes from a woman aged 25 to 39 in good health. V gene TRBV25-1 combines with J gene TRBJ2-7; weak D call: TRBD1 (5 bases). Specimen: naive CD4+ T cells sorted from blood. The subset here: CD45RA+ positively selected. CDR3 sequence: CASSSWQGQYF. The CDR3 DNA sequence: TGTGCCAGCAGTTCTTGGCAGGGCCAGTACTTC.